The T cell receptor (beta chain) under discussion was sequenced for a study of blood T cell repertoires in COVID-19. At the level of the study: Sample material is recorded as cDNA or gDNA derived from T cells, B-cell-depleted T cells, or PBMCs.

Germline V lookup: CDR1 LGHDT, CDR2 YNNKEL (reference sequence). The V gene end was trimmed by 1 base and the J gene end by 10 bases; junction bases not matched to a gene: 1. This CDR3 has 12 amino acids. Method: immunoSEQ multiplex PCR; TCRdb's copy keeps in-frame clones and lacks some. The sample consists of roughly 170,000 clones, approximately 87% of them appearing once. Recovered Cohort 3 donors showed two negative PCRs, clearance, or symptom resolution. The chain links TRBV3-1 (or the pseudogene TRBV3-2) to TRBJ1-1; 9 nucleotides line up with TRBD1. This receptor was identified in a woman between 50 and 59 years old who had recovered from COVID-19. What was sequenced was PBMCs or T cells enriched from blood (not recorded which). The CDR3 loop is CASSQGGQGAFF. CDR3 DNA: TGTGCCAGCAGCCAAGGGGGACAGGGAGCTTTCTTT.